This note documents a single TCR beta chain sequence. The antigen is not known. The junction departs from the called germline gene at one end, perhaps through a read error. The template was RNA from unsorted bulk tissue. Distant lung tissue was collected more than 3 cm away from the tumor edge. This CDR3 is 14 amino acids long. Germline V lookup: CDR1 SGHAT, CDR2 FQNNGV. The data were obtained in a study of tumor and adjacent non-tumor tissue in lung cancer. The library came from three nested PCR rounds adapted from ARM-PCR protocols. TCRdb redid the calling of the multiplex PCR reads with MiXCR, one entry per CDR3 protein. The sample shows around 82,000 distinct CDR3 sequences, approximately 81% of them seen only once. General study findings and limits: TCR diversity was significantly greater in tumor than normal lung tissue.

The sequence was collected from a man aged 60 to 75 with non-small cell lung cancer. Sequenced: distant non-tumor lung tissue. The chain combines TRBV11-2 with TRBJ2-6; D may be TRBD1 (5 bases). CDR3 DNA: TGTGCCAGTAGACCCATCTCTGGGGCCAAGGTCCTGACTTTC. Residues: CASRPISGAKVLTF. Looking up the rest from reference TRBV11-2 and TRBJ2-6 gives the full variable domain: EAGVAQSPRYKIIEKRQSVAFWCNPISGHATLYWYQQILGQGPKLLIQFQNNGVVDDSQLPKDRFSAERLKGVDSTLKIQPAKLEDSAVYLCASRPISGAKVLTFGAGSRLTVL.